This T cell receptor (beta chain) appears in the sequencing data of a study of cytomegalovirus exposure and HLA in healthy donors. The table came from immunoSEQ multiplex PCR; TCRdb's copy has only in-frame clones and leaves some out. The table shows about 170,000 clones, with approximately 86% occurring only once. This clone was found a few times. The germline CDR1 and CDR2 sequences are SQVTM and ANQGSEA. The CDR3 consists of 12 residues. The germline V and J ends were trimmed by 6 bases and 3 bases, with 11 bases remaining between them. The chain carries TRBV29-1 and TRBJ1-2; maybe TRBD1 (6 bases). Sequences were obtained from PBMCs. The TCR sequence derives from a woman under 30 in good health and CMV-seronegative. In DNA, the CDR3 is TGCAGCGTGGGTGGACAGTACTATGGCTACACCTTC. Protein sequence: CSVGGQYYGYTF.